The 12 T cell receptor beta chains given below trace back to one sample, sequenced in a study of T cell responses to AZD1222 COVID-19 vaccine. The assay was immunoSEQ multiplex PCR, and TCRdb's table has in-frame clones only and misses some. This table has about 150,000 clones, more than 85% appearing once. The sample consisted of peripheral blood, taken 28 days after the second AZD1222 dose. The receptors derive from an adult who received the AZD1222 COVID-19 vaccine.

This clone was recorded once. The chain couples TRBV6-6 to TRBJ2-7; maybe TRBD1 (6 bases). The V end lost 5 bases, the J end lost 6 bases, and 14 bases lay between the germline ends. Germline V CDR1 and CDR2: MNHNY, SVGAGI (reference sequence). The length of the CDR3 is 13 residues. The chain's CDR3 is CASSLTGSGEQYF. CDR3 nucleotides: TGTGCCAGCAGTCTTACAGGGTCGGGCGAGCAGTACTTC.

The genes are TRBV7-9 and TRBJ2-7, with TRBD1 matching 7 bases. The CDR3 has 15 residues. Unmatched junction bases numbered 8, after V lost 5 bases and J lost 1 base. The V gene's germline CDR1 is SEHNR and CDR2 FQNEAQ (reference sequence). CDR3: CASSPRDSLSYEQYF. As DNA, the CDR3 is TGTGCCAGCAGCCCTAGGGACAGCCTATCCTACGAGCAGTACTTC. Together with reference TRBV7-9 and TRBJ2-7, the CDR3 gives the full variable domain: DTGVSQNPRHKITKRGQNVTFRCDPISEHNRLYWYRQTLGQGPEFLTYFQNEAQLEKSRLLSDRFSAERPKGSFSTLEIQRTEQGDSAMYLCASSPRDSLSYEQYFGPGTRLTVT.

The CDR3 sequence: CASSLPLELQNTEAFF. Here the CDR3 DNA reads TGTGCCAGCAGTTTGCCGTTGGAGCTGCAGAACACTGAAGCTTTCTTT. The rearrangement uses TRBV28 and TRBJ1-1; no clear D gene. The CDR3 runs 16 residues. CDR1 is MDHEN and CDR2 is SYDVKM in the germline V gene. The germline V and J ends were trimmed by 3 bases and 1 base, with 15 bases remaining between them.

A word on this clone: A junction boundary mismatches the germline segment, possibly from a read error. The rearrangement uses TRBV4-1 and TRBJ1-4; 7 positions match TRBD1. The CDR3 is 17 residues long. CDR1 and CDR2 from the germline V gene are MGHRA and YSYEKL. CDR3 region: CASSQGLEGQIDEKLFF. In DNA, the CDR3 is TGCGCCAGCAGTCAAGGGCTGGAGGGACAGATCGATGAAAAACTGTTTTTT.

The J gene is TRBJ1-1, the V gene TRBV19, with D perhaps TRBD1 (5 bases). In germline, CDR1 is LNHDA, CDR2 SQIVND (reference sequence). Trimming cost V 4 bases and J 0 bases, with 15 bases left between them. The CDR3 consists of 16 residues. The CDR3 spells CASSKWGRGLNTEAFF. In DNA form, the CDR3 reads TGTGCCAGTAGTAAGTGGGGGAGGGGCCTGAACACTGAAGCTTTCTTT.

The chain carries TRBV9 and TRBJ1-4; D unclear. The CDR3 covers 15 residues. V dropped 4 bases and J dropped 0 bases, with 10 bases sitting between them. Germline V gene lookup returns CDR1 SGDLS and CDR2 YYNGEE. CDR3 sequence: CASSPSWATNEKLFF. The CDR3 DNA sequence: TGTGCCAGCAGCCCTAGTTGGGCAACTAATGAAAAACTGTTTTTT.

This clone was found once. This chain links TRBV27 with TRBJ2-7; 12 nucleotides match TRBD2. The germline V gene encodes CDR1 MNHEY and CDR2 SMNVEV (reference sequence). Germline trimming cut 4 bases from V and 4 bases from J; bases unmatched to any gene: 5. CDR3 size: 15 residues. CDR3 sequence reads: CASSSPSGRVYEQYF. The CDR3 region has the DNA TGTGCCAGCAGTTCCCCTAGCGGGAGGGTGTACGAGCAGTACTTC.

The chain combines TRBV3-1 (or the pseudogene TRBV3-2) with TRBJ2-3; 8 positions match TRBD2. Germline CDR1 reads LGHDT; CDR2 reads YNNKEL (reference sequence). With V trimmed by 4 bases and J by 0 bases, 3 bases remained unmatched. The CDR3 spans 15 residues. The CDR3 DNA reads TGTGCCAGCAGCCTCCAGCGGGGGAGCACAGATACGCAGTATTTT. This codes for CASSLQRGSTDTQYF.

This chain uses TRBV10-3 with TRBJ1-2, with 7 bases fitting TRBD1. CDR1 is ENHRY and CDR2 is SYGVKD in the germline V gene. This CDR3 is 14 amino acids long. The junction had 8 bases not matched to a gene; V was cut back by 7 bases and J by 3 bases. The CDR3 DNA follows: TGTGCCATCACCCAAGGGGGCGTCGACTATGGCTACACCTTC. This encodes CAITQGGVDYGYTF.

The gene calls are TRBV18 and TRBJ1-1, with 7 nucleotides matching TRBD1. Germline V gives CDR1 KGHSH, CDR2 LQKENI. The CDR3 spans 18 residues. Trimming took 0 bases from V and 0 from J; bases not matched to a gene: 10. The CDR3 DNA is TGTGCCAGCTCACCACCGGGATTTCGACAGGGCATGAACACTGAAGCTTTCTTT. Its protein product is CASSPPGFRQGMNTEAFF.

The chain recombines TRBV3-1 (or the pseudogene TRBV3-2) with TRBJ2-3; a possible D gene is TRBD1 (6 bases). V lost 1 base to trimming and J lost 6 bases, with 11 bases between them. The CDR3 has 14 amino acids. Germline V lookup: CDR1 LGHDT, CDR2 YNNKEL (reference sequence). DNA of the CDR3: TGTGCCAGCAGCCAAGTAAATGGGGGCGATACGCAGTATTTT. Encoded protein: CASSQVNGGDTQYF.

CDR3 loop: CASSSAEGYEQYF. CDR3 nucleotide sequence: TGCGCCAGCAGCAGTGCCGAGGGTTACGAGCAGTACTTC. This chain uses TRBV5-1 with TRBJ2-7; tentative D call: TRBD2 (5 bases). Germline V gives CDR1 SGHRS, CDR2 YFSETQ. The CDR3 runs 13 residues. Trimming cost V 4 bases and J 4 bases, with 12 bases left between them.